These 3 T cell receptor beta chains came from one sample sequenced in a study of blood T cell repertoires in COVID-19. The repertoire was sequenced with immunoSEQ multiplex PCR; TCRdb's copy has only in-frame clones and lacks some. The sample gives around 75,000 clones, 85% to 90% of which show up once; 3.9% is in the top ten. Sequences were obtained from peripheral blood. Receptor source: a man between 65 and 80 years old with active COVID-19.

The rearrangement joins TRBV7-9 to TRBJ2-7; TRBD2 matches 11 bases. Germline-derived CDR1 and CDR2 are SEHNR and FQNEAQ (reference sequence). The CDR3 has 17 residues. Germline trimming cut 1 base from V and 4 bases from J; bases unmatched to any gene: 9. The chain's CDR3 is CASSLGVAGGFDYEQYF. CDR3 coding DNA: TGTGCCAGCAGCTTAGGAGTAGCGGGAGGGTTTGATTACGAGCAGTACTTC.

V and J are TRBV5-6 and TRBJ2-7, with a weak D call TRBD1 (5 bases). V was shortened by 6 bases and J by 1 base, with 17 bases between the two germline ends. The germline CDR1 and CDR2 sequences are SGHDT and YYEEEE. There are 15 residues in the CDR3. The CDR3 DNA follows: TGTGCCAGCACCTCGTTCAGGGCCCCGTCCTACGAGCAGTACTTC. Translation: CASTSFRAPSYEQYF.

This chain connects TRBV19 to TRBJ2-2; D might be TRBD1 (5 bases). The V and J ends lost 3 bases and 2 bases respectively, with 13 bases between them. Germline V lookup: CDR1 LNHDA, CDR2 SQIVND (reference sequence). The CDR3 is 16 amino acids. The CDR3 bases are TGTGCCAGTAGTATTGGGCAGGACATTAACACCGGGGAGCTGTTTTTT. Amino acid sequence: CASSIGQDINTGELFF.